This T cell receptor (beta chain) was sequenced for a study of T cells in Graves' hyperthyroidism and ophthalmopathy (dated by TCRdb to the late 2010s). A note on the overall study: Peripheral blood samples were taken at initial diagnosis, before any treatment was given. Prospective prediction of ophthalmopathy was tested in an independent validation cohort of 18 to 20 hyperthyroidism patients and some 17 patients who later progressed to ophthalmopathy. A discovery cohort of roughly 100 patients, 43 with Graves' ophthalmopathy and roughly 59 with stable Graves' hyperthyroidism, was used to find distinguishing TCR V-J signatures. Once sampling was done, hyperthyroidism patients were given methimazole at a starting dose of 30 mg daily, whereas ophthalmopathy patients were given high-dose intravenous methylprednisolone. The paper describes TCR Vbeta CDR3 sequencing of roughly 130 peripheral blood samples, made up of 40 to 45 ophthalmopathy patients, 70 to 75 hyperthyroidism patients and 17 progressor patients. The study also compared thyroid tissue and blood T-cell repertoires from about six Graves' hyperthyroidism patients. The approximately 90 discovery patients were divided at random into training and test sets in a 7:3 ratio.

This clonotype has more than one count but fewer than ten. Its antigen is currently not known. Base qualities are missing; no much larger clone stands one base away. Graves' hyperthyroidism was defined as stable when no progression to ophthalmopathy occurred over 18 months of follow-up. Hyperthyroidism patients were aged 18 to 65 years and newly diagnosed, with disease duration of less than 2 months. Exclusion was applied to patients with uncontrolled infections, other autoimmune diseases, pregnancy or lactation. Clinical symptoms, serum thyroxine and TRAb, thyroid ultrasound, and orbital computed tomography formed the basis for the diagnoses. PBMCs were isolated from 8 to 10 ml of fresh peripheral blood by Ficoll-Paque density gradient centrifugation. Total RNA was extracted using Trizol reagent, and RNA quality was assessed on an Agilent 2100 Bioanalyzer. What the research found in general, with its limitations: In validation, the model predicted progression to ophthalmopathy with around 71% sensitivity and less than 75% specificity, a median of approximately 6.7 months before onset. Most expanded thyroid clonotypes (frequency above 0.001) were also detected in blood, a finding suggesting that blood repertoires may reflect thyroid immune responses. No statistical method was used to fix the sample size in advance, and group allocation was not hidden from the investigators. In cross-validation, a model built on a 13 V-J signature told ophthalmopathy apart from stable hyperthyroidism with approximately 91% sensitivity and approximately 81% specificity, and in testing the same model reached 80%/75%.

Amplification of TCR beta CDR3 regions was carried out from RNA transcripts. A first-round RT-PCR of the TCR CDR3 used the HTBI primer set with the Qiagen OneStep RT-PCR kit. Libraries were constructed in a second round of multiplex PCR, after which size selection and purification were performed. Paired-end sequencing of the libraries was performed with 100 bp reads on an Illumina HiSeq2000. Per the original workflow: SOAPnuke was used to process the raw data, with reads discarded if the reads contained adapters or uncalled bases, had a mean Phred below 15, or lacked an exact constant-primer or identifier match. COPE v1.2.5 was used to merge high-quality paired reads, and clonotypes were defined as unique nucleotide sequences. Clonotypes were aligned to IMGT TRBV, TRBD and TRBJ reference segments using MiTCR v1.1. Analysis was restricted to V-J combinations with a frequency above 0.0001, which covered approximately 99% of repertoires. The TCS score was defined as F50 (clonal expansion) divided by E x V (chaos), with BLOSUM62-based TCRdist calculated between CDR3 peptides within each V-J. Welch's t-statistics and random forest reduced around 550 V-J features to 13, which were used in a naive Bayes classifier (R e1071). In-frame beta chains were kept once TCRdb had trimmed the public reads at Q25 with fastp and called clones with MiXCR. Identical CDR3 proteins give one entry, which carries the most common genes and DNA. TCRdb, not the authors, supplied the V and J calls. The sample records approximately 630,000 distinct CDR3 sequences, under 20% of which are singletons. The ten largest clones capture approximately 3.8% of the sample.

Input material: blood. The source of this sequence is a woman in her 30s with Graves' hyperthyroidism.

The CDR3 in this case is CASSLLAGAEYEQYF. The sequenced DNA is TGTGCCAGCAGCTTATTAGCGGGAGCGGAGTACGAGCAGTACTTC. The chain is encoded by TRBV7-3 joined to TRBJ2-7; the junction holds 9 bases that match TRBD2. From a lookup of the germline V gene, CDR1 and CDR2 are SGHTA and FQGTGA. The V end gives up 2 bases and the J end 4 bases, leaving 6 bases in the junction not matched to a gene. Spanning cysteine to phenylalanine, the CDR3 consists of 15 amino acids. CDR3 DNA only is kept here, 45 bases in frame from base 1.